The source of this TCR beta chain is a study of long-term antiretroviral therapy in people with HIV. The immunoSEQ assay was v3.0, run at survey level. Produced via immunoSEQ multiplex PCR; TCRdb's table is partial and in-frame only. The table shows approximately 20,000 clones, with roughly four fifths occurring only once. V shed 3 bases and J shed 3 bases, with 15 bases lying between them. Per germline, CDR1 GTSNPN and CDR2 SVGIG (reference sequence). The CDR3 totals 15 residues. The table lists this clone with a few counts. Material: unsorted PBMCs, obtained roughly 21 months before starting antiretroviral therapy. This chain uses TRBV30 with TRBJ1-5; D call uncertain. The clonotype comes from a woman between 40 and 50 years old with HIV. DNA of the CDR3: TGTGCCTGGAGCATGGGGTATAGTCCCAATCAGCCCCAGCATTTT. Translated: CAWSMGYSPNQPQHF.